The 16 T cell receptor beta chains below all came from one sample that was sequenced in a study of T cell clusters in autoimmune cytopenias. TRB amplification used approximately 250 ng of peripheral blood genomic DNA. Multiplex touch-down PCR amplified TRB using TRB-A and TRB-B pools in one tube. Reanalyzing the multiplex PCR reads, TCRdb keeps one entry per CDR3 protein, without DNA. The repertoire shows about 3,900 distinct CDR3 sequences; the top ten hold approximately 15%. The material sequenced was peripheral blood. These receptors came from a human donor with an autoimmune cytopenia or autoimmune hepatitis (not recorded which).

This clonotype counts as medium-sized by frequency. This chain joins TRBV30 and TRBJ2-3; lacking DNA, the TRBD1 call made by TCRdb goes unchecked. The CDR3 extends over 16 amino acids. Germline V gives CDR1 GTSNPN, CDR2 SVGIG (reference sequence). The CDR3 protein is CAWRGSEGGLTDTQYF. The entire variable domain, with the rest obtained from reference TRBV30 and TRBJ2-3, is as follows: SQTIHQWPATLVQPVGSPLSLECTVEGTSNPNLYWYRQAAGRGLQLLFYSVGIGQISSEVPQNLSASRPQDRQFILSSKKLLLSDSGFYLCAWRGSEGGLTDTQYFGPGTRLTVL.

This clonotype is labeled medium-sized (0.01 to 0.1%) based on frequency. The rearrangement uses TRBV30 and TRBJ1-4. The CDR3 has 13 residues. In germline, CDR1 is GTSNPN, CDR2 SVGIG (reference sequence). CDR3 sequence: CAWSEWTGEKLFF.

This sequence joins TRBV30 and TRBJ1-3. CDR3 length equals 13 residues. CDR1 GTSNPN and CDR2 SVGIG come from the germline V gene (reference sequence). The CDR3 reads CAWSVNTGNTIYF.

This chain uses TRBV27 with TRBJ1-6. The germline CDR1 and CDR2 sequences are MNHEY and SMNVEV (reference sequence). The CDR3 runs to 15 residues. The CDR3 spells CASSFKGSTSSPLHF.

CDR3 protein: CAISELNTAYGYTF. The J gene is TRBJ1-2, the V gene TRBV10-3. The CDR3 sequence is 14 residues long. Germline-derived CDR1 and CDR2 are ENHRY and SYGVKD.

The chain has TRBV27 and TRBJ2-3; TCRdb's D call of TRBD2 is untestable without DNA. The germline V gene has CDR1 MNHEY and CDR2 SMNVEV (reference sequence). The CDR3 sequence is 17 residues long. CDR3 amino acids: CASSLYKGLAGVDTQYF.

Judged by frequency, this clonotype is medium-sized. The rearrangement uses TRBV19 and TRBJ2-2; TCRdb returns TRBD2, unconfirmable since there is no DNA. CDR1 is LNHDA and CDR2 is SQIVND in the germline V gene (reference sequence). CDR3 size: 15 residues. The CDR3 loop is CASSMDTLPTGELFF.

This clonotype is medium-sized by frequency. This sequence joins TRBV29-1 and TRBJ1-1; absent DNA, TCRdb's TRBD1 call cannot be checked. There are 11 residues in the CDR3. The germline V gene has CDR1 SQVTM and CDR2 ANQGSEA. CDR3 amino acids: CSVSTGTVAFF.

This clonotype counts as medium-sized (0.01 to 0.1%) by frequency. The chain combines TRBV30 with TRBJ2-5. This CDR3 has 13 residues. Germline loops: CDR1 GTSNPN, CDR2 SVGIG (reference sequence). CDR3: CAWSVLTAETQYF. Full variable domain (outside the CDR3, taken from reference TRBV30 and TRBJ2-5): SQTIHQWPATLVQPVGSPLSLECTVEGTSNPNLYWYRQAAGRGLQLLFYSVGIGQISSEVPQNLSASRPQDRQFILSSKKLLLSDSGFYLCAWSVLTAETQYFGPGTRLLVL.

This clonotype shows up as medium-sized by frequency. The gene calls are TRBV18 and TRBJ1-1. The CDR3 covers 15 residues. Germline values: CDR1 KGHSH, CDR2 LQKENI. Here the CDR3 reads CASSPPGTVNTEAFF.

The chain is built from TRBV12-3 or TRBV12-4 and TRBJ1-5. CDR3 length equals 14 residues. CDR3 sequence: CASSLWGRAQPQHF.

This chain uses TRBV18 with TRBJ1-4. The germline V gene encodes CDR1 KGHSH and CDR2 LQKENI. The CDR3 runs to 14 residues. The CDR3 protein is CASSPPDGNEKLFF. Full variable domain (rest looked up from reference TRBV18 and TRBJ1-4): NAGVMQNPRHLVRRRGQEARLRCSPMKGHSHVYWYRQLPEEGLKFMVYLQKENIIDESGMPKERFSAEFPKEGPSILRIQQVVRGDSAAYFCASSPPDGNEKLFFGSGTQLSVL.

CDR3 residues: CASSPGPRHEQYF. The V and J genes are TRBV5-5 and TRBJ2-7; the D call from TCRdb, TRBD1, cannot be confirmed without DNA. The germline V gene encodes CDR1 SGHKS and CDR2 YYEKEE (reference sequence). CDR3 length equals 13 residues.

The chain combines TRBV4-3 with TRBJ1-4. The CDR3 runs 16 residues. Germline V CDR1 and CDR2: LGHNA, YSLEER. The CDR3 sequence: CASSQERSSTNEKLFF.

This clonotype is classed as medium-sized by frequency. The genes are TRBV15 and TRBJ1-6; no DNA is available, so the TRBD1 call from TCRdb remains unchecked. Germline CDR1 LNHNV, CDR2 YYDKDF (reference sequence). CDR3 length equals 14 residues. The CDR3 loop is CATSRQGYNSPLHF. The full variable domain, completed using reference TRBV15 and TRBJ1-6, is DAMVIQNPRYQVTQFGKPVTLSCSQTLNHNVMYWYQQKSSQAPKLLFHYYDKDFNNEADTPDNFQSRRPNTSFCFLDIRSPGLGDTAMYLCATSRQGYNSPLHFGNGTRLTVT.

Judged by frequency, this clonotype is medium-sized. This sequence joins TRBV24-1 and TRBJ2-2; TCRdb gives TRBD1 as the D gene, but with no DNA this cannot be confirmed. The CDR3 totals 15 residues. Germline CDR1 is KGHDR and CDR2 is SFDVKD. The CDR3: CATSSGGLNTGELFF.